A selection of T cell receptor beta chains follows, all from one sample in a study of blood T cells in healthy people across ages. TCRdb re-derived calls from the 5' RACE reads in MiXCR, one entry per CDR3 protein. The sample includes approximately 780,000 distinct CDR3 sequences, approximately 24% of them seen just once. The same sample was also used in a study of T cells of mothers and their children.

Input material: blood. The receptors shown here come from a boy younger than 18 in good health. CDR3s include the opening cysteine and the closing phenylalanine or tryptophan. A D gene is named only where the DNA matches it firmly. Where a row states a size, it is once, few, many or the class of an expanded clone; other rows omit it.

size	J	V	D	length	DNA	CDR3
-	TRBJ1-4	TRBV20-1	-	14	TGCAGTGCCACGAATGTCCGGGAGAATGAAAAACTGTTTTTT	CSATNVRENEKLFF
-	TRBJ2-7	TRBV7-9	-	14	TGTGCCAGCAGCTTAGTCCGGATTTCCTACGAGCAGTACTTC	CASSLVRISYEQYF
few	TRBJ2-1	TRBV2	-	13	TGTGCCAGCAGGTCACAGGGTCTCGATGAGCAGTTCTTC	CASRSQGLDEQFF
-	TRBJ1-6	TRBV9	TRBD1	15	TGTGCCAGCAGCGTAGCGGACAGGGCTAATTCACCCCTCCACTTT	CASSVADRANSPLHF
-	TRBJ2-5	TRBV2	-	13	TGTGCCAGCAGTTGGGGCGAGGCGGAGACCCAGTACTTC	CASSWGEAETQYF
-	TRBJ1-1	TRBV12-3/TRBV12-4	-	12	TGTGCCAGCAGGGCAGGAGACACTGAAGCTTTCTTT	CASRAGDTEAFF
-	TRBJ1-4	TRBV7-9	-	18	TGTGCCAGCAGCTCCGGTGGGCAGAGACGATCAACTAATGAAAAACTGTTTTTT	CASSSGGQRRSTNEKLFF
-	TRBJ2-4	TRBV7-2	-	13	TGTGCCAGCAGCTACGAGGGGGGAAACATTCAGTACTTC	CASSYEGGNIQYF
-	TRBJ1-2	TRBV29-1	-	15	TGCAGCGTTGAAAGTCAATCCAGTCTGATCTATGGCTACACCTTC	CSVESQSSLIYGYTF
-	TRBJ2-3	TRBV2	TRBD2	13	TGTGCCAGCAGGGAATCCGGGGGGAATACGCAGTATTTT	CASRESGGNTQYF
-	TRBJ2-5	TRBV3-1	TRBD2	18	TGTGCCAGCAGCCCTCCCCGAAGACTAGCGGGGCTCCAAGAGGCCCAGTACTTC	CASSPPRRLAGLQEAQYF
many	TRBJ1-2	TRBV29-1	TRBD1	11	TGCAGCGCTTCGGAGGGGGCGAGCTACACCTTC	CSASEGASYTF
-	TRBJ2-3	TRBV2	-	13	TGTGCCAGCAGTGATGGTACAGGAGATACGCAGTATTTT	CASSDGTGDTQYF
many	TRBJ2-7	TRBV28	-	11	TGTGCCAGCAGCTTACGGGACGAGCAGTACTTC	CASSLRDEQYF
-	TRBJ2-1	TRBV5-1	TRBD2	17	TGCGCCAGCAGTCCTCCCTTACTAGCGGGGGGGGGAAATGAGCAGTTCTTC	CASSPPLLAGGGNEQFF
-	TRBJ1-1	TRBV28	-	12	TGTGCCAGCAGGATGGCCGGGTCCGAAGCTTTCTTT	CASRMAGSEAFF
-	TRBJ1-2	TRBV5-6	-	17	TGTGCCAGCAGCTTCAGGCCGGCGAGGACAGATGTCTATGGCTACACCTTC	CASSFRPARTDVYGYTF
-	TRBJ2-1	TRBV20-1	TRBD2	15	TGCAGTGCTAGGATAGCGGGAGGGCCGTACAATGAGCAGTTCTTC	CSARIAGGPYNEQFF